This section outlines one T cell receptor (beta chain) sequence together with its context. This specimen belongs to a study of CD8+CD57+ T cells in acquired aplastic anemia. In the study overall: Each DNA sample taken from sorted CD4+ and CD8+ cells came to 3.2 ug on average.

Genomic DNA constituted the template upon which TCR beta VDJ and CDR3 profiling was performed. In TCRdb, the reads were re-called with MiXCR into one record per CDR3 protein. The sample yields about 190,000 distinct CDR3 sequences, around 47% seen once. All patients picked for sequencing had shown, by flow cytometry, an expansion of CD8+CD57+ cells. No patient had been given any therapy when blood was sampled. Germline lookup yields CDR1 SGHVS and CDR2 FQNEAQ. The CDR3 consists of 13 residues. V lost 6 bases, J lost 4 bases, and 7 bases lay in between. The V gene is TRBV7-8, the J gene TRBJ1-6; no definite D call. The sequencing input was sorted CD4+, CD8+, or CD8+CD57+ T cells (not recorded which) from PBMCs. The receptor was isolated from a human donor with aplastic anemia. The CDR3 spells CASRAGYNSPLHF. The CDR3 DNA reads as TGTGCCAGCAGGGCGGGTTATAATTCACCCCTCCACTTT.